Given below is one TCR beta chain in context. Its antigen is currently unknown. The sample is drawn from a study of T cells in Graves' hyperthyroidism and ophthalmopathy. Exclusion criteria comprised uncontrolled infection, other autoimmune disease, pregnancy or lactation. Template material for amplifying TCR beta CDR3 regions consisted of RNA transcripts. The HTBI primer set served for first-round RT-PCR of the TCR CDR3. TCRdb independently ran MiXCR on the multiplex PCR reads; one entry per CDR3 protein. The table has 450,000 to 600,000 distinct CDR3 sequences, about 20% seen once. The CDR3 covers 12 residues. The V gene's germline CDR1 is SGHDN and CDR2 FVKESK. V shed 4 bases, J shed 9 bases, and the junction held 5 bases outside the gene matches. The study's findings and limits: Also found in blood were most expanded thyroid clonotypes above 0.001. Before onset, ophthalmopathy was predicted by the model a median around 6 months earlier.

The chain carries TRBV14 and TRBJ1-1, with 7 bases aligning to TRBD1. Specimen: blood. This TCR came from a man between 35 and 55 years old with Graves' ophthalmopathy. CDR3 sequence: CASSRGQTKAFF. Here the CDR3 DNA reads TGTGCCAGCAGCCGGGGACAGACCAAAGCTTTCTTT.